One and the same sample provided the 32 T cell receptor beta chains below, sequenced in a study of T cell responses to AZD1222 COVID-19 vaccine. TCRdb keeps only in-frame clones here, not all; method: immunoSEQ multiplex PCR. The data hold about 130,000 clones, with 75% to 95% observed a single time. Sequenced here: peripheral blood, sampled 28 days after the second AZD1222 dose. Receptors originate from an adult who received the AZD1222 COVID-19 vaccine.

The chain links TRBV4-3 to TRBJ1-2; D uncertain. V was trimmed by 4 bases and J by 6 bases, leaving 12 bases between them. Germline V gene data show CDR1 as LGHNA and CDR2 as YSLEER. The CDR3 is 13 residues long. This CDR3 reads CASSLTTQNGYTF. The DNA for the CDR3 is TGCGCCAGCAGCCTAACAACGCAGAATGGCTACACCTTC.

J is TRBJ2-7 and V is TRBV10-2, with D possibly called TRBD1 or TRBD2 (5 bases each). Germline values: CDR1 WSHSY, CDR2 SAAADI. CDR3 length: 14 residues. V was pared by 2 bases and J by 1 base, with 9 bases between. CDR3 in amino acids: CASSEPGHSYEQYV. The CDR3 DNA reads TGCGCCAGCAGTGAGCCGGGGCATTCCTACGAGCAGTACGTC.

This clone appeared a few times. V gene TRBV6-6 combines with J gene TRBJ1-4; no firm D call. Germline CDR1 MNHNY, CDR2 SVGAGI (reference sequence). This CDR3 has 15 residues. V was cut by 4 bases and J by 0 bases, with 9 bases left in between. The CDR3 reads CASSFGRPTNEKLFF. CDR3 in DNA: TGTGCCAGCAGTTTCGGGAGACCAACTAATGAAAAACTGTTTTTT.

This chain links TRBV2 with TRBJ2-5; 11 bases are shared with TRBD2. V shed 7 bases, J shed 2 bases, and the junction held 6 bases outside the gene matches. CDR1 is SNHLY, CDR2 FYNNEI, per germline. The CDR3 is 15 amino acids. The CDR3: CASMGTSGYQETQYF. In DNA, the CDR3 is TGTGCCAGCATGGGGACTAGCGGCTATCAAGAGACCCAGTACTTC. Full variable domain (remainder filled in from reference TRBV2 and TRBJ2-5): EPEVTQTPSHQVTQMGQEVILRCVPISNHLYFYWYRQILGQKVEFLVSFYNNEISEKSEIFDDQFSVERPDGSNFTLKIRSTKLEDSAMYFCASMGTSGYQETQYFGPGTRLLVL.

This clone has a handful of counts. CDR3 nucleotides: TGTGCCAGTAGTCCTACCGGGGGCGGTAATTCACCCCTCCACTTT. Amino acid sequence: CASSPTGGGNSPLHF. The rearrangement joins TRBV19 to TRBJ1-6; tentative D call: TRBD1 (6 bases). The CDR3 extends over 15 amino acids. V was cut by 5 bases and J by 6 bases, with 14 bases left in between. CDR1 is LNHDA and CDR2 is SQIVND in the germline V gene (reference sequence). Filled out from reference TRBV19 and TRBJ1-6, the complete variable domain reads DGGITQSPKYLFRKEGQNVTLSCEQNLNHDAMYWYRQDPGQGLRLIYYSQIVNDFQKGDIAEGYSVSREKKESFPLTVTSAQKNPTAFYLCASSPTGGGNSPLHFGNGTRLTVT.

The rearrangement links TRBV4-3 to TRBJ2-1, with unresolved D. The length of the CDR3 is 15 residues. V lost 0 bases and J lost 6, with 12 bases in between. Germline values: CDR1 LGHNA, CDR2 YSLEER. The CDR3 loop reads CASSQDGHRRNEQFF. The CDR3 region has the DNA TGCGCCAGCAGCCAAGATGGCCACCGCCGCAATGAGCAGTTCTTC.

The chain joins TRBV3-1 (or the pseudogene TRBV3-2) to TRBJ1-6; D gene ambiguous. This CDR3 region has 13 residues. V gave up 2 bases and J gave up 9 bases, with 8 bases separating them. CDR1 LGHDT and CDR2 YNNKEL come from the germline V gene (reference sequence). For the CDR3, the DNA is TGTGCCAGCAGCCAAAGGCCCGGTTCACCCCTCCACTTT. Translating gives CASSQRPGSPLHF.

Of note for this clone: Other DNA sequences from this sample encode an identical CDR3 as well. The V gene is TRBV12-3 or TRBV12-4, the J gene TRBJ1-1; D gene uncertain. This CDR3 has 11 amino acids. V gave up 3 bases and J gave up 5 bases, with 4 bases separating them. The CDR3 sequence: CASSFGTEAFF. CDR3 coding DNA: TGTGCCAGCAGTTTCGGGACTGAAGCTTTCTTT.

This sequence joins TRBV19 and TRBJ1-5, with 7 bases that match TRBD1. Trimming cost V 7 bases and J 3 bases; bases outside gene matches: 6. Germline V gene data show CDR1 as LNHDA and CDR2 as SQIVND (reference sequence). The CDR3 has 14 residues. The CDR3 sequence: CASNAGGFNQPQHF. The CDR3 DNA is TGTGCCAGTAACGCAGGGGGATTCAATCAGCCCCAGCATTTT.

The CDR3, as DNA: TGTGCCAGCAGCCTCGGTGGGGAAAAACTGTTTTTT. This sequence encodes CASSLGGEKLFF. The rearrangement joins TRBV9 to TRBJ1-4; D is ambiguous. The CDR3 totals 12 residues. Deletions cut 4 bases from V and 8 bases from J, with 9 bases between. Per germline, CDR1 SGDLS and CDR2 YYNGEE.

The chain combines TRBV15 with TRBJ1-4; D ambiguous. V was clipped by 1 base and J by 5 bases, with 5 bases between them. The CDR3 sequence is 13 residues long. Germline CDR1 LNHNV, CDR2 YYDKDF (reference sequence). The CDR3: CATSRGSNEKLFF. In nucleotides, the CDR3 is TGTGCCACCAGCAGAGGATCGAATGAAAAACTGTTTTTT.

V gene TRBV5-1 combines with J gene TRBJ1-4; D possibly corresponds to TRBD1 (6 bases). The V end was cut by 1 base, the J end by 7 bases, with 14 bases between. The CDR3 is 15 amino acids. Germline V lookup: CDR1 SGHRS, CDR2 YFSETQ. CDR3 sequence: CASSLMGGGGEKLFF. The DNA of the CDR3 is TGCGCCAGCAGCTTGATGGGGGGCGGAGGTGAAAAACTGTTTTTT.

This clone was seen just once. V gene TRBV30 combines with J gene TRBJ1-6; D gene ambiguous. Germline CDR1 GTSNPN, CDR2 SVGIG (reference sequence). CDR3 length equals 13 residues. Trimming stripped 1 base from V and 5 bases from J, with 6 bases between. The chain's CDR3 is CAWSGTDNSPLHF. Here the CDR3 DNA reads TGTGCCTGGAGTGGGACGGATAATTCACCCCTCCACTTT.

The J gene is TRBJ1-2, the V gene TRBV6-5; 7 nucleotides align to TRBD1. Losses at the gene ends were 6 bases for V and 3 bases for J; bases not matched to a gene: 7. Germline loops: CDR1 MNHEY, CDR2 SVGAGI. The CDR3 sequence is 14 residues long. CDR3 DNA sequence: TGTGCCAGCAGATCGGGACAGATCTACTATGGCTACACCTTC. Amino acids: CASRSGQIYYGYTF.

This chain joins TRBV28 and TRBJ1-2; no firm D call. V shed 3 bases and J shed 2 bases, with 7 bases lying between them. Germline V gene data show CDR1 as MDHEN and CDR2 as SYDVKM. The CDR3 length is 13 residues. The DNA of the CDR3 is TGTGCCAGCAGTTTGTCTTACAACTATGGCTACACCTTC. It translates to CASSLSYNYGYTF.

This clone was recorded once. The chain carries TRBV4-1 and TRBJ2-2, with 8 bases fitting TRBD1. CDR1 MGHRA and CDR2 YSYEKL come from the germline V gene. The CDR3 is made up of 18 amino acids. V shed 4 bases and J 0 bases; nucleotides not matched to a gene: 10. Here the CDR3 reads CASSLRDRLNANTGELFF. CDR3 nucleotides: TGCGCCAGCAGCCTCCGGGACAGGTTAAACGCGAACACCGGGGAGCTGTTTTTT.

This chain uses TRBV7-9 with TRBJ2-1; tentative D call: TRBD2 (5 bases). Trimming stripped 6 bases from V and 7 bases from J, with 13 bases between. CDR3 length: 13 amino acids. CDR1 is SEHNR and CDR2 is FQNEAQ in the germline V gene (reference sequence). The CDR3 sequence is CASRPSGGNEQFF. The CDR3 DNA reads TGTGCCAGCAGACCCTCGGGCGGGAATGAGCAGTTCTTC.

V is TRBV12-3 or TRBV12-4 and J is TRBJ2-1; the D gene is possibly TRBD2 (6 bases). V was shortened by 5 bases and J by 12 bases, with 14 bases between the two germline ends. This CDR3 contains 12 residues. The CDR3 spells CASSTREVGQFF. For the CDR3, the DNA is TGTGCCAGCAGTACCAGGGAGGTCGGGCAGTTCTTC.

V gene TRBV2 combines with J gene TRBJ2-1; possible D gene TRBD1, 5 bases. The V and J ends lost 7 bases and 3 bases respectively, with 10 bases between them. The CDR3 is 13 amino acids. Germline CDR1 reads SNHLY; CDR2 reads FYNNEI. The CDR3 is CASIGAGYNEQFF. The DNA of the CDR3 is TGTGCCAGCATAGGGGCTGGCTACAATGAGCAGTTCTTC.

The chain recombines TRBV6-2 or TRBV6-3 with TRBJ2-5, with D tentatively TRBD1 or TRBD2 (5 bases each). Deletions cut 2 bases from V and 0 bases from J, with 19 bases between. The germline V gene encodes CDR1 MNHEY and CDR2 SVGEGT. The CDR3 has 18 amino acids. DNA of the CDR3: TGTGCCAGCAGTTACCGCCTAACCACACCGGGACACCAAGAGACCCAGTACTTC. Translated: CASSYRLTTPGHQETQYF.

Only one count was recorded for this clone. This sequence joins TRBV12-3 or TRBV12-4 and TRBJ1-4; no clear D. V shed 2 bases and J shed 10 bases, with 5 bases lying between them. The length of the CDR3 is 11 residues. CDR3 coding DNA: TGTGCCAGCAGTTTACTGGGAAAACTGTTTTTT. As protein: CASSLLGKLFF.

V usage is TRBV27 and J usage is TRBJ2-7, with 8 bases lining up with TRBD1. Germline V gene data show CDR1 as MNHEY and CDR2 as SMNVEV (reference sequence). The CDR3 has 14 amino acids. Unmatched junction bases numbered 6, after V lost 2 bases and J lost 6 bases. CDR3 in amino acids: CASSLQQGGGEQYF. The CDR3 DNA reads TGTGCCAGCAGTTTACAACAGGGGGGTGGCGAGCAGTACTTC.

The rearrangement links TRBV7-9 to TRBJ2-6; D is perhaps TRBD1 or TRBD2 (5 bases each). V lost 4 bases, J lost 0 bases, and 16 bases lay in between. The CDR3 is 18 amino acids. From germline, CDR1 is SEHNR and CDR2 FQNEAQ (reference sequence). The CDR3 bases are TGTGCCAGCAGCTCCCGGGGCAGATCGAGCTCTGGGGCCAACGTCCTGACTTTC. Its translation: CASSSRGRSSSGANVLTF.

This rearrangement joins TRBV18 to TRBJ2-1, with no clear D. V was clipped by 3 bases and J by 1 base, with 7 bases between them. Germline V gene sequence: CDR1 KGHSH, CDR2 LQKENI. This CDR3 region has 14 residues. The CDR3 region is CASSPLQSYNEQFF. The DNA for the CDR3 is TGTGCCAGCTCACCGTTACAGTCCTACAATGAGCAGTTCTTC.

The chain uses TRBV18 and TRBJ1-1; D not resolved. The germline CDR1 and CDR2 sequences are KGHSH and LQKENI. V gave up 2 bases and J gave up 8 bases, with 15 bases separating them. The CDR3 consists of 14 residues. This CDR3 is CASSPFANSDEAFF. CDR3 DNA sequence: TGTGCCAGCTCACCATTTGCGAACAGTGACGAAGCTTTCTTT.

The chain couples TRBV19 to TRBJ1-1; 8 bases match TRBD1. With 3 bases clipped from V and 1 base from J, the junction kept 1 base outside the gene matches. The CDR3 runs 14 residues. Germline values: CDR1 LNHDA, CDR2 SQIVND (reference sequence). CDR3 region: CASSITGGNTEAFF. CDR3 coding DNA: TGTGCCAGTAGTATCACAGGGGGGAACACTGAAGCTTTCTTT. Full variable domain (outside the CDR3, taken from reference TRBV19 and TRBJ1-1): DGGITQSPKYLFRKEGQNVTLSCEQNLNHDAMYWYRQDPGQGLRLIYYSQIVNDFQKGDIAEGYSVSREKKESFPLTVTSAQKNPTAFYLCASSITGGNTEAFFGQGTRLTVV.

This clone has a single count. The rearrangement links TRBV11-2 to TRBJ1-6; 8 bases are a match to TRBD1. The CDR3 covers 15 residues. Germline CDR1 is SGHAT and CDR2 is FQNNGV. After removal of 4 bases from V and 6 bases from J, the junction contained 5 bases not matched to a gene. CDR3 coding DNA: TGTGCCAGCAGCTCGACGACAGGGGTTAATTCACCCCTCCACTTT. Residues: CASSSTTGVNSPLHF.

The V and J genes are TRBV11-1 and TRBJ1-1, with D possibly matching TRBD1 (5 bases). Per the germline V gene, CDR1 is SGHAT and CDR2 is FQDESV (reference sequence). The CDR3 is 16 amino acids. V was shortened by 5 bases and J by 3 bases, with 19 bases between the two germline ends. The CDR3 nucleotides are TGTGCCAGCAGCAGGGGCACAGGACCACAACACACTGAAGCTTTCTTT. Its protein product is CASSRGTGPQHTEAFF. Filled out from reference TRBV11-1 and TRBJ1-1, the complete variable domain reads EAEVAQSPRYKITEKSQAVAFWCDPISGHATLYWYRQILGQGPELLVQFQDESVVDDSQLPKDRFSAERLKGVDSTLKIQPAELGDSAMYLCASSRGTGPQHTEAFFGQGTRLTVV.

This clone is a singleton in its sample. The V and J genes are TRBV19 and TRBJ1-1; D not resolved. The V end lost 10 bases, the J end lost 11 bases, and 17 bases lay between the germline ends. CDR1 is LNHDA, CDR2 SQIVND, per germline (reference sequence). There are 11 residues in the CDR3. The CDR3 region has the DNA TGTGCCACCAAGCGCGGGGAGTGGGCTTTCTTT. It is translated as CATKRGEWAFF.

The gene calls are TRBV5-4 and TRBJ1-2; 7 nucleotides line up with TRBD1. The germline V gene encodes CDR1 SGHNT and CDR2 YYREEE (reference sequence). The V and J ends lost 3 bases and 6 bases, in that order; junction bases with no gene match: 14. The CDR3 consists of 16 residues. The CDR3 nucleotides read TGTGCCAGCAGCTCCCCCTCACGACAGGGAGGTCATGGCTACACCTTC. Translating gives CASSSPSRQGGHGYTF.

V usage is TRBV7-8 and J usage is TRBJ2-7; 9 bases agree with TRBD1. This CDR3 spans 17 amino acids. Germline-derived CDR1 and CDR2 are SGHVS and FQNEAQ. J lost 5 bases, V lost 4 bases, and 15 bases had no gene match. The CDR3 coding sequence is TGTGCCAGCAGCTCAAAGGTCGACTGGGACAGGGTAGACGAGCAGTACTTC. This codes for CASSSKVDWDRVDEQYF.

The chain's CDR3 is CASSQTGGSYEQYV. The CDR3, as DNA: TGTGCCAGCAGCCAGACAGGGGGTAGCTACGAGCAGTACGTC. The chain joins TRBV28 to TRBJ2-7; 9 bases are a match to TRBD1. The CDR3 length is 14 residues. The V and J ends lost 6 bases and 3 bases, in that order; junction bases with no gene match: 6. Germline V gene data show CDR1 as MDHEN and CDR2 as SYDVKM.